This passage covers 18 T cell receptor beta chains from one sample sequenced in a study of CD8+ T cells in alopecia areata listed by TCRdb under 2018. The method behind the library was the immunoSEQ multiplex PCR assay. For TCR sequencing, RNA was extracted from every sample and reverse transcribed into cDNA to serve as template. TCRdb obtained this table from immuneACCESS and retained in-frame rearrangements with V and J assigned. These tables miss some clones; where compared with another copy, unresolved V genes account for less than half of the shortfall, and the remainder is unexplained. The sample records 150,000 to 250,000 clones, around 60% of which are singletons. Approximately 3.4% of the sample is held by the ten biggest clonotypes. Interpreted using the paper, the time point label stands for: roughly 27 days on oral tofacitinib. Explained via the paper, the treatment or condition label denotes: oral pan-JAK inhibitor, 5-10 mg twice daily.

The starting material was CD4+ T cells sorted from blood, obtained at week 4, from a patient treated with tofacitinib. These receptors came from a human donor with alopecia areata.

The V and J genes are TRBV30 and TRBJ1-2, with D tentatively TRBD1 (5 bases). The CDR3 runs 15 residues. CDR1 and CDR2 (germline): GTSNPN, SVGIG (reference sequence). Trimming took 2 bases from V and 1 from J, leaving 14 bases between them. In nucleotides, the CDR3 is TGTGCCTGGAGTACCCGGAGGGGCGGTAACTATGGCTACACCTTC. Residues: CAWSTRRGGNYGYTF.

The chain uses TRBV30 and TRBJ2-5; D is possibly TRBD1 (5 bases). The CDR3 sequence is 13 residues long. V shed 5 bases and J shed 1 base, with 11 bases lying between them. CDR1 is GTSNPN and CDR2 is SVGIG in the germline V gene (reference sequence). CDR3 in amino acids: CAWARQIQETQYF. The CDR3 DNA reads as TGTGCCTGGGCAAGACAGATCCAAGAGACCCAGTACTTC.

The V gene is TRBV30, the J gene TRBJ1-6; D may be TRBD1 (5 bases). The CDR3 contains 13 residues. The V end lost 2 bases, the J end lost 6 bases, and 8 bases lay between the germline ends. Per the germline V gene, CDR1 is GTSNPN and CDR2 is SVGIG (reference sequence). The CDR3 coding sequence is TGTGCCTGGAGTTCAGGGACTAATTCACCCCTCCACTTT. Its translation: CAWSSGTNSPLHF. Complete variable domain (other parts from reference TRBV30 and TRBJ1-6): SQTIHQWPATLVQPVGSPLSLECTVEGTSNPNLYWYRQAAGRGLQLLFYSVGIGQISSEVPQNLSASRPQDRQFILSSKKLLLSDSGFYLCAWSSGTNSPLHFGNGTRLTVT.

The sample holds one count of this clone. This chain connects TRBV7-2 to TRBJ2-7, with D maybe TRBD2 (6 bases). Germline values: CDR1 SGHTA, CDR2 FQGNSA. This CDR3 contains 13 residues. V lost 6 bases and J lost 4, with 13 bases in between. CDR3 loop: CASSRDLPYEQYF. The CDR3 DNA sequence: TGTGCCAGCAGTCGGGACTTACCATACGAGCAGTACTTC.

This clone was seen a few times. The V call is TRBV29-1, the J call TRBJ2-4; 7 bases match TRBD1. V shed 7 bases and J 5 bases; nucleotides not matched to a gene: 11. CDR1 is SQVTM, CDR2 ANQGSEA, per germline. The CDR3 has 14 residues. The CDR3 sequence: CSARKGAGENIQYF. CDR3 nucleotides: TGCAGCGCCCGAAAGGGGGCAGGAGAAAACATTCAGTACTTC.

The chain joins TRBV10-3 to TRBJ2-5; D is ambiguous. Looked up from germline, CDR1 is ENHRY and CDR2 is SYGVKD. CDR3 length: 15 amino acids. V shed 6 bases and J shed 2 bases, with 16 bases lying between them. The CDR3 coding sequence is TGTGCCATCAGCAGACACCTAGATACACAAGAGACCCAGTACTTC. Its protein is CAISRHLDTQETQYF.

The chain combines TRBV29-1 with TRBJ2-3; 7 bases map to TRBD1. Looked up from germline, CDR1 is SQVTM and CDR2 is ANQGSEA. The CDR3 has 12 amino acids. Trimming removed 6 bases from V and 5 bases from J; junction bases left unmatched: 5. The CDR3 DNA follows: TGCAGCGTAGGGACAGATATAGATACGCAGTATTTT. Its protein product is CSVGTDIDTQYF.

Here the CDR3 DNA reads TGCGCCAGCAGCCATGGACAGCTCTATGGCTACACCTTC. Translation gives CASSHGQLYGYTF. The V and J genes are TRBV4-3 and TRBJ1-2; maybe TRBD1 (6 bases). V lost 3 bases to trimming and J lost 4 bases, with 9 bases between them. CDR1 and CDR2 from the germline V gene are LGHNA and YSLEER. The CDR3 runs 13 residues.

V gene TRBV29-1 combines with J gene TRBJ1-2; 7 nucleotides agree with TRBD1. Germline V gene data show CDR1 as SQVTM and CDR2 as ANQGSEA. The CDR3 is made up of 14 amino acids. V lost 4 bases, J lost 4 bases, and 9 bases stayed unmatched. This CDR3 is CSVVSTGASYGYTF. CDR3 DNA sequence: TGCAGCGTTGTTTCCACAGGGGCGAGCTATGGCTACACCTTC.

The V call is TRBV30, the J call TRBJ1-1, with 8 bases aligning to TRBD1. V was clipped by 8 bases and J by 5 bases; unmatched bases: 13. Germline CDR1 GTSNPN, CDR2 SVGIG (reference sequence). The CDR3 has 14 residues. CDR3 loop: CARARDRFFTEAFF. The CDR3 DNA reads as TGTGCCCGGGCCAGGGACAGGTTTTTTACTGAAGCTTTCTTT. The whole variable domain, filled in from reference TRBV30 and TRBJ1-1, reads SQTIHQWPATLVQPVGSPLSLECTVEGTSNPNLYWYRQAAGRGLQLLFYSVGIGQISSEVPQNLSASRPQDRQFILSSKKLLLSDSGFYLCARARDRFFTEAFFGQGTRLTVV.

The chain is built from TRBV29-1 and TRBJ1-1; TRBD1 might be the D (6 bases). With 5 bases removed from V and 5 bases from J, the gap between germline ends came to 18 bases. Germline-derived CDR1 and CDR2 are SQVTM and ANQGSEA. The CDR3 is 14 amino acids. The CDR3, as DNA: TGCAGCGTTATTACCGGGACACCAAAGACTGAAGCTTTCTTT. Translation: CSVITGTPKTEAFF.

This chain connects TRBV28 to TRBJ1-2; D unresolved. The CDR3 totals 16 residues. The V end was cut by 1 base, the J end by 8 bases, with 20 bases between. The V gene's germline CDR1 is MDHEN and CDR2 SYDVKM. The CDR3 region has the DNA TGTGCCAGCAGTTTATCTATGTCCAGTCTCCTTGGGGGCTACACCTTC. This gives the protein CASSLSMSSLLGGYTF.

This clone was found a few times. The chain uses TRBV19 and TRBJ2-7; D remains ambiguous. The CDR3 contains 13 residues. CDR1 LNHDA and CDR2 SQIVND come from the germline V gene (reference sequence). The V gene lost 5 bases and the J gene lost 6 bases, with 14 bases spanning the gap. The CDR3 DNA sequence: TGTGCCAGTAGTCGGACCAGGTCCGCCGAGCAGTACTTC. Translated, it gives CASSRTRSAEQYF.

V gene TRBV7-9 combines with J gene TRBJ2-1; TRBD2 matches 9 bases. The CDR3 is 16 residues long. With V trimmed by 0 bases and J by 6 bases, 6 bases remained unmatched. Germline assignment: CDR1 SEHNR and CDR2 FQNEAQ (reference sequence). The CDR3 nucleotides are TGTGCCAGCAGCTTAGCAAGGACTAGCGCTTCCAATGAGCAGTTCTTC. Translated, it gives CASSLARTSASNEQFF.

The chain carries TRBV30 and TRBJ1-4; D possibly corresponds to TRBD1 (6 bases). The CDR3 contains 15 residues. V was shortened by 2 bases and J by 2 bases, with 12 bases between the two germline ends. Germline values: CDR1 GTSNPN, CDR2 SVGIG (reference sequence). CDR3 DNA sequence: TGTGCCTGGAGTCCAATCAGGGGCACTAATGAAAAACTGTTTTTT. It encodes CAWSPIRGTNEKLFF.

This chain connects TRBV19 to TRBJ2-2; a weak D match, TRBD2 (6 bases). Trimming took off 6 bases at V and 5 bases at J, with 16 bases between the two ends. The CDR3 covers 15 residues. The germline V gene has CDR1 LNHDA and CDR2 SQIVND (reference sequence). The CDR3 coding sequence is TGTGCCAGTAGCGATGACGGTGGGGGGACCGGGGAGCTGTTTTTT. Its protein is CASSDDGGGTGELFF.

The V gene is TRBV20-1, the J gene TRBJ2-7, with no clear D. The germline V gene encodes CDR1 DFQATT and CDR2 SNEGSKA (reference sequence). This CDR3 contains 11 residues. Trimming cost V 5 bases and J 4 bases, with 9 bases left between them. The CDR3, as DNA: TGCAGTGCTCCGGAAAAGTACGAGCAGTACTTC. This sequence encodes CSAPEKYEQYF.

The chain is built from TRBV4-1 and TRBJ2-7; 7 nucleotides align to TRBD1. CDR1 and CDR2 (germline): MGHRA, YSYEKL. There are 15 residues in the CDR3. Germline trimming cut 1 base from V and 3 bases from J; bases unmatched to any gene: 6. CDR3 sequence reads: CASSQGWDSGYEQYF. In DNA, the CDR3 is TGCGCCAGCAGCCAAGGGTGGGACAGCGGCTACGAGCAGTACTTC.